These 24 T cell receptor beta chains came from one sample sequenced in a study of shared clonotypes between healthy human individuals. Sequencing was performed with immunoSEQ multiplex PCR; in TCRdb, only in-frame clones are kept and a portion is missing. The sample contains around 1.5 million clones, 95% to 99% of which appear only once. Sequencing was performed on naive CD4+ T cells sorted from blood. Subset noted: CD45RA+ positively selected. The receptors here all came from a man aged 25-45 years in good health.

Concerning this clone: The germline gene is not matched at one end of the junction; a read error may be the cause. This chain links TRBV5-1 with TRBJ2-2; 9 nucleotides align to TRBD2. CDR3 size: 14 residues. Germline CDR1 SGHRS, CDR2 YFSETQ. This CDR3 is CASGSGSNNGELFF. CDR3 bases: TGCGCCAGCGGTAGCGGGAGTAACAACGGGGAGCTGTTTTTT.

The sample holds one count of this clone. The V call is TRBV28, the J call TRBJ2-7; 9 bases map to TRBD1. After removal of 6 bases from V and 4 bases from J, the junction contained 7 bases not matched to a gene. The V gene's germline CDR1 is MDHEN and CDR2 SYDVKM. The CDR3 is made up of 14 amino acids. The CDR3: CASRTGTGPYEQYF. CDR3 bases: TGTGCCAGCAGAACCGGGACAGGGCCGTACGAGCAGTACTTC.

The rearrangement joins TRBV4-1 to TRBJ2-3; TRBD2 matches 11 bases. V lost 0 bases, J lost 6 bases, and 11 bases stayed unmatched. Germline CDR1 MGHRA, CDR2 YSYEKL. There are 18 residues in the CDR3. The CDR3 nucleotides read TGCGCCAGCAGCCAAGATCTTGGGACTAGCGGTGTGTGGGATACGCAGTATTTT. This gives the protein CASSQDLGTSGVWDTQYF.

CDR3 DNA sequence: TGTGCCAGCTCACCAATCTCAGGGCCAGCAACTAATGAAAAACTGTTTTTT. Amino acid sequence: CASSPISGPATNEKLFF. This chain connects TRBV18 to TRBJ1-4, with a possible D match to TRBD1 (5 bases). Between the trimmed V and J ends, which lost 2 bases and 0 bases, there was a span of 13 bases. The CDR3 sequence is 17 residues long. Per the germline V gene, CDR1 is KGHSH and CDR2 is LQKENI. Using reference TRBV18 and TRBJ1-4 for the parts outside the CDR3, the full variable domain is NAGVMQNPRHLVRRRGQEARLRCSPMKGHSHVYWYRQLPEEGLKFMVYLQKENIIDESGMPKERFSAEFPKEGPSILRIQQVVRGDSAAYFCASSPISGPATNEKLFFGSGTQLSVL.

The V and J genes are TRBV5-1 and TRBJ1-1; D call uncertain. Trimming shortened V by 0 bases and J by 5 bases, and 8 bases separated the two germline ends. The CDR3 totals 13 residues. Germline V gives CDR1 SGHRS, CDR2 YFSETQ. The CDR3 nucleotides are TGCGCCAGCAGCTTGGCCCGGGTTACTGAAGCTTTCTTT. The encoded protein is CASSLARVTEAFF.

Worth noting for this clone: This same CDR3 is encoded by further DNA sequences in the sample. The chain links TRBV5-1 to TRBJ2-7; 8 bases line up with TRBD1. This CDR3 has 14 amino acids. Germline V gene sequence: CDR1 SGHRS, CDR2 YFSETQ. V shed 4 bases and J 2 bases; nucleotides not matched to a gene: 5. CDR3 sequence: CASSPRQGTYEQYF. CDR3 DNA sequence: TGCGCCAGCAGCCCCAGACAGGGGACCTACGAGCAGTACTTC.

The chain employs TRBV6-1 and TRBJ1-4; 7 bases line up with TRBD1. Germline CDR1 reads MNHNS; CDR2 reads SASEGT. V gave up 7 bases and J gave up 8 bases; unmatched junction bases: 13. The CDR3 consists of 15 residues. This CDR3 is CASTPDRRAREKLFF. CDR3 nucleotide sequence: TGTGCCAGCACCCCGGACAGGCGGGCAAGAGAAAAACTGTTTTTT.

This clone came up once. The rearrangement uses TRBV4-2 and TRBJ2-5; a weak D match, TRBD1 (5 bases). Trimming cost V 6 bases and J 1 base, with 15 bases left between them. Per germline, CDR1 LGHNA and CDR2 YNFKEQ. The CDR3 sequence is 15 residues long. This CDR3 is CASRALGASQETQYF. The DNA of the CDR3 is TGTGCCAGCAGGGCATTAGGGGCCAGCCAAGAGACCCAGTACTTC.

The V and J genes are TRBV28 and TRBJ2-3; 7 bases line up with TRBD2. The CDR3 runs to 17 residues. Per germline, CDR1 MDHEN and CDR2 SYDVKM. With 8 bases clipped from V and 1 base from J, the junction kept 15 bases outside the gene matches. The chain's CDR3 is CASGRIRVAGRTDTQYF. In DNA, the CDR3 is TGTGCCAGCGGACGGATCCGGGTAGCGGGCCGCACAGATACGCAGTATTTT.

In regard to this clone: At the DNA level, this CDR3 is encoded by other sequences in the same sample as well. The V call is TRBV18, the J call TRBJ2-7; D is uncertain. Trimming left V 3 bases short and J 5 bases short, with 8 bases between. CDR1 is KGHSH, CDR2 LQKENI, per germline. This CDR3 has 12 amino acids. In nucleotides, the CDR3 is TGTGCCAGCTCACCCTCTGGGGACGAGCAGTACTTC. This gives the protein CASSPSGDEQYF.

The rearrangement joins TRBV18 to TRBJ1-1; D is ambiguous. The germline gives CDR1 KGHSH, CDR2 LQKENI. The length of the CDR3 is 12 residues. V was cut by 4 bases and J by 3 bases, with 6 bases left in between. The CDR3 spells CASSLADTEAFF. The CDR3 DNA follows: TGTGCCAGCTCACTGGCTGACACTGAAGCTTTCTTT. The full variable domain, in which reference TRBV18 and TRBJ1-1 provide the parts outside the CDR3, is NAGVMQNPRHLVRRRGQEARLRCSPMKGHSHVYWYRQLPEEGLKFMVYLQKENIIDESGMPKERFSAEFPKEGPSILRIQQVVRGDSAAYFCASSLADTEAFFGQGTRLTVV.

This chain uses TRBV18 with TRBJ2-5, with a possible D match to TRBD1 (6 bases). The length of the CDR3 is 15 residues. Trimming took 3 bases from V and 2 from J, leaving 13 bases between them. The V gene's germline CDR1 is KGHSH and CDR2 LQKENI. The CDR3 DNA follows: TGTGCCAGCTCACCGCTACAGGGTATGCAAGAGACCCAGTACTTC. Protein product: CASSPLQGMQETQYF.

The chain is built from TRBV5-1 and TRBJ2-5, with D possibly matching TRBD1 (6 bases). The CDR3 has 14 residues. The germline V gene has CDR1 SGHRS and CDR2 YFSETQ. V lost 5 bases to trimming and J lost 1 base, with 12 bases between them. In nucleotides, the CDR3 is TGCGCCAGCAGTCTACAGGGACGCCAAGAGACCCAGTACTTC. Residues: CASSLQGRQETQYF.

The chain has TRBV6-5 and TRBJ2-7; perhaps TRBD1 as D (6 bases). The CDR3 contains 15 residues. V gave up 8 bases and J gave up 1 base, with 18 bases separating them. The germline gives CDR1 MNHEY, CDR2 SVGAGI. CDR3 region: CASAAFQGPSYEQYF. The CDR3 DNA is TGTGCCAGCGCCGCTTTCCAGGGGCCGTCCTACGAGCAGTACTTC.

This rearrangement joins TRBV5-8 to TRBJ2-3; TRBD1 might be the D (5 bases). V lost 0 bases and J 1 base, leaving 12 bases between the germline ends. The CDR3 sequence is 16 residues long. Germline lookup yields CDR1 SGHTS and CDR2 YDEGEE. CDR3 sequence reads: CASSLGRGVGTDTQYF. The CDR3 DNA reads as TGTGCCAGCAGCTTGGGAAGGGGTGTGGGCACAGATACGCAGTATTTT.

The chain employs TRBV4-3 and TRBJ1-2; 8 positions match TRBD1. Germline V CDR1 and CDR2: LGHNA, YSLEER. This CDR3 contains 13 residues. Unmatched junction bases numbered 4, after V lost 2 bases and J lost 8 bases. The CDR3 region is CASSQPGGWGYTF. The CDR3 DNA is TGCGCCAGCAGCCAACCAGGGGGCTGGGGCTACACCTTC.

The chain has TRBV14 and TRBJ2-3, with TRBD2 as a possible D gene (6 bases). The CDR3 runs 19 residues. CDR1 and CDR2 (germline): SGHDN, FVKESK. V gave up 1 base and J gave up 5 bases, with 25 bases separating them. CDR3 nucleotide sequence: TGTGCCAGCAGCCAAGCCACTAGGGGAACTAGCCCGTTGGAAGATACGCAGTATTTT. This sequence encodes CASSQATRGTSPLEDTQYF.

The chain couples TRBV5-6 to TRBJ1-2; 7 bases are a match to TRBD1. This CDR3 contains 15 residues. CDR1 SGHDT and CDR2 YYEEEE come from the germline V gene. Germline trimming cut 0 bases from V and 4 bases from J; bases unmatched to any gene: 6. CDR3 in DNA: TGTGCCAGCAGCTTGGCCACAGGGGTAGGCTATGGCTACACCTTC. This translates into CASSLATGVGYGYTF.

To note about this clone: An end of the junction differs from the germline gene, which may be a read error. The V gene is TRBV9, the J gene TRBJ2-7; TRBD2 aligns across 11 bases. The CDR3 runs 16 residues. From germline, CDR1 is SGDLS and CDR2 YYNGEE. As DNA, the CDR3 is TGTGCCAGCAGCCCCCACTCTAGCGGGAGGTCCTCCGAGCAGTACTTC. Protein sequence: CASSPHSSGRSSEQYF. The whole variable domain, remainder taken from reference TRBV9 and TRBJ2-7, is DSGVTQTPKHLITATGQRVTLRCSPRSGDLSVYWYQQSLDQGLQFLIQYYNGEERAKGNILERFSAQQFPDLHSELNLSSLELGDSALYFCASSPHSSGRSSEQYFGPGTRLTVT.

CDR3 region: CASSLRTIAGGRNEQYF. CDR3 in DNA: TGTGCCAGCAGCTTAAGGACGATAGCGGGAGGCAGAAACGAGCAGTACTTC. This chain uses TRBV11-1 with TRBJ2-7; the match to TRBD2 covers 10 bases. CDR1 and CDR2 from the germline V gene are SGHAT and FQDESV (reference sequence). The J segment lost 5 bases and the V segment lost 2 bases, leaving 12 bases of the junction unmatched. There are 17 residues in the CDR3.

This sequence joins TRBV6-5 and TRBJ2-7; unclear D gene. Germline V CDR1 and CDR2: MNHEY, SVGAGI. This CDR3 is 13 amino acids long. V was clipped by 10 bases and J by 2 bases, with 15 bases between them. The CDR3 DNA reads TGTGCCACCGGAACCCCAGGAACCTACGAGCAGTACTTC. It encodes CATGTPGTYEQYF.

The gene calls are TRBV7-2 and TRBJ1-2; D remains ambiguous. Germline CDR1 is SGHTA and CDR2 is FQGNSA. V was trimmed by 0 bases and J by 8 bases, leaving 16 bases between them. The CDR3 loop spans 15 amino acids. CDR3 sequence reads: CASSLAGRFLGGYTF. The CDR3, as DNA: TGTGCCAGCAGCTTAGCGGGGAGGTTCCTTGGAGGCTACACCTTC.

This rearrangement joins TRBV19 to TRBJ2-3; 12 positions agree with TRBD2. The V segment lost 7 bases and the J segment 8 bases; nucleotides outside the gene matches: 13. The CDR3 contains 16 residues. Germline V CDR1 and CDR2: LNHDA, SQIVND (reference sequence). The DNA of the CDR3 is TGTGCCAGTACCCAAGTTGCTAGCGGGAGGGCTGCTACGCAGTATTTT. Protein: CASTQVASGRAATQYF.

This clone was seen a single time. The chain joins TRBV25-1 to TRBJ2-3; D not resolved. Germline CDR1 reads MGHDK; CDR2 reads SYGVNS. The CDR3 is 14 amino acids. The V end was cut by 0 bases, the J end by 5 bases, with 9 bases between. This CDR3 reads CASSEYGVIDTQYF. The CDR3 DNA reads as TGTGCCAGCAGTGAATATGGGGTGATAGATACGCAGTATTTT.